This T cell receptor beta chain was documented in a study of blood T cell repertoires in COVID-19 (dated by TCRdb to the early 2020s). For the wider study: Samples from collaborators originated in the United States, Italy and Spain and spanned both the acute and convalescent phases of COVID-19. Where available, HLA class I and class II types were obtained from metadata supplied by the sample provider rather than from assay-based typing. Sample metadata almost always included a de-identified subject ID, COVID-19 status, age in years and sex. The dataset comprised deeply sampled blood TCRbeta repertoires from subjects exposed to, actively infected with, or recovered from COVID-19. The prospective study material was composed of cDNA or gDNA derived from T cells, B-cell-depleted T cells, or PBMCs. The samples were drawn from two sources: the first 160 participants of the ongoing ImmuneRACE study, and 1,254 subjects contributed by 6 global collaborators. The repertoires were released in a freely available public database meant as a resource for research on the immune response to SARS-CoV-2. The full study reports these points: The amount of clinical and demographic metadata varied by source and participant and was provided uncurated.

In regard to this clone: Its antigen has not been determined. No base quality information exists; no much larger clone differs at one position.

The immunoSEQ Assay, a bias-controlled multiplex PCR, was used to amplify TCRbeta CDR3 regions from genomic DNA. On the study's bioinformatics: Nucleated cell counts per sample were estimated from amplification of reference gene primers within the assay. To quantify the absolute abundance of each unique TCRbeta CDR3 rearrangement, sequence reads were collapsed and filtered. Productive Simpson clonality was computed per sample as the square root of Simpson's diversity index over productive rearrangements. Sourced from immuneACCESS, this table was stored by TCRdb with only in-frame sequences that have V and J called. A share of the clones is absent; for the studies checked, an unresolved V gene accounts for under half, and the remainder has no known explanation. V and J calls and clone size come straight from that table; D and trimming were deduced from the DNA. Across this sample there are tens of thousands of clones, with roughly three quarters seen only once. The ten largest clones represent approximately 2.5% of the sample.

One collaborating source in Seattle enrolled patients while the patients were actively infected and followed the patients over time throughout the course of disease. Whole blood was collected in K2EDTA tubes by collaborating institutions according to the institutions' own protocols. Collaborator samples were shipped for TCRbeta analysis as frozen whole blood, isolated PBMCs, or DNA extracted from either sample type. V was cut back by 0 bases and J by 5 bases, leaving a gap of 11 bases between them. The cysteine opens and the phenylalanine closes a CDR3 of 14 amino acids. CDR3 DNA only is kept here, 42 bases in frame from base 1. Looking up the germline V gene (reference sequence) yields CDR1 LNHNV and CDR2 YYDKDF.

The source is a man between 65 and 85 years old with COVID-19, enrolled during active disease. The sequencing input was peripheral blood. In this chain, TRBV15 is recombined with TRBJ2-7; a confident D gene designation cannot be given. The CDR3 protein: CATSRDRVSNEQYF. In nucleotide form, the sequence is TGTGCCACCAGCAGAGATCGGGTTAGCAACGAGCAGTACTTC.